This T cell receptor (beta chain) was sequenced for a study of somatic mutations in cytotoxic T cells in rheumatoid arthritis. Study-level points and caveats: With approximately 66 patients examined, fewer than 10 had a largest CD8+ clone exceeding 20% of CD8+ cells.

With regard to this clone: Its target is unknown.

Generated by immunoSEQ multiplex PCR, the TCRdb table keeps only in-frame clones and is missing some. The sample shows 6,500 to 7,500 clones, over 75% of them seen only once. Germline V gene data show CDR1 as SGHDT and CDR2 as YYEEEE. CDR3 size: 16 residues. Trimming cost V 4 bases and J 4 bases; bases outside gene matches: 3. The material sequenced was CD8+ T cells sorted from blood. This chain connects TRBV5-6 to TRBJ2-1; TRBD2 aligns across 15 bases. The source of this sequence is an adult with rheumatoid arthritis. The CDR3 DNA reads TGTGCCAGCAGCCCGGGACTAGCGGGGGGATACAATGAGCAGTTCTTC. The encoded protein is CASSPGLAGGYNEQFF.